This T cell receptor beta chain was obtained from a study of blood T cells in healthy people across ages. Findings and limits, study-wide: Per million T cells, TCR beta diversity dropped about linearly as age rose.

This clonotype was counted only a few times. Its specificity is unknown. A second PCR of roughly 6 to 12 cycles used a sample-barcoded 5' primer and a J-beta primer mix. TCRdb reanalysed the 5' RACE reads using MiXCR and keeps one entry per CDR3 protein. Of 700,000 to 900,000 distinct CDR3 sequences listed, 25% to 30% are singletons. Donors ranged from roughly 6 to 95 years old and were healthy Caucasians in Russia. Another study also made use of these data, one on T cells of mothers and their children. That source adds: All donors were healthy and Caucasian; they were a few mothers and their six children. Among related mother-child pairs, overlap was slightly higher than in unrelated pairs, though not significantly.

Sequencing was done on a sample of blood. This TCR was recovered from a boy aged 10-17 years in good health.

This chain's CDR3 is CASSVGGQGDEKLFF. Written as DNA, the CDR3 is TGTGCCAGCAGCGTAGGCGGACAGGGGGATGAAAAACTGTTTTTT. The V gene is TRBV9, the J gene TRBJ1-4; 10 nucleotides align to TRBD1. The CDR3 sequence is 15 residues long. Per the germline V gene, CDR1 is SGDLS and CDR2 is YYNGEE. After removal of 0 bases from V and 6 bases from J, the junction contained 2 bases not matched to a gene.